This TCR beta chain was recorded in a study of T cells in pancreatic ductal adenocarcinoma. With regard to this clone: The antigen is undetermined.

Broader study findings: Enrichment of CD45RO+ effector over naive T cells in tumors may bias clonality. Blood clonality (about 0.069) did not differ significantly from tumor (about 0.112). This surgical cohort overrepresents the minority presenting with early-stage disease.

The J segment lost 7 bases and the V segment lost 0 bases, leaving 4 bases of the junction unmatched. CDR1 and CDR2 (germline): LNHNV, YYDKDF (reference sequence). The CDR3 length is 15 residues. Surgery without prior neoadjuvant therapy was the treatment of the selected pancreatic ductal adenocarcinoma patients. This table comes from immunoSEQ multiplex PCR, and its TCRdb copy is limited to in-frame clones, with some not included. This table holds over 85,000 clones, roughly 96% found once. The rearrangement uses TRBV15 and TRBJ2-1; TRBD2 aligns across 9 bases. This TCR was sampled from a human donor with pancreatic ductal adenocarcinoma. Source material: PBMCs. Here the CDR3 reads CATSRDGTSPNEQFF. For the CDR3, the DNA is TGTGCCACCAGCAGAGATGGGACTAGCCCTAATGAGCAGTTCTTC.